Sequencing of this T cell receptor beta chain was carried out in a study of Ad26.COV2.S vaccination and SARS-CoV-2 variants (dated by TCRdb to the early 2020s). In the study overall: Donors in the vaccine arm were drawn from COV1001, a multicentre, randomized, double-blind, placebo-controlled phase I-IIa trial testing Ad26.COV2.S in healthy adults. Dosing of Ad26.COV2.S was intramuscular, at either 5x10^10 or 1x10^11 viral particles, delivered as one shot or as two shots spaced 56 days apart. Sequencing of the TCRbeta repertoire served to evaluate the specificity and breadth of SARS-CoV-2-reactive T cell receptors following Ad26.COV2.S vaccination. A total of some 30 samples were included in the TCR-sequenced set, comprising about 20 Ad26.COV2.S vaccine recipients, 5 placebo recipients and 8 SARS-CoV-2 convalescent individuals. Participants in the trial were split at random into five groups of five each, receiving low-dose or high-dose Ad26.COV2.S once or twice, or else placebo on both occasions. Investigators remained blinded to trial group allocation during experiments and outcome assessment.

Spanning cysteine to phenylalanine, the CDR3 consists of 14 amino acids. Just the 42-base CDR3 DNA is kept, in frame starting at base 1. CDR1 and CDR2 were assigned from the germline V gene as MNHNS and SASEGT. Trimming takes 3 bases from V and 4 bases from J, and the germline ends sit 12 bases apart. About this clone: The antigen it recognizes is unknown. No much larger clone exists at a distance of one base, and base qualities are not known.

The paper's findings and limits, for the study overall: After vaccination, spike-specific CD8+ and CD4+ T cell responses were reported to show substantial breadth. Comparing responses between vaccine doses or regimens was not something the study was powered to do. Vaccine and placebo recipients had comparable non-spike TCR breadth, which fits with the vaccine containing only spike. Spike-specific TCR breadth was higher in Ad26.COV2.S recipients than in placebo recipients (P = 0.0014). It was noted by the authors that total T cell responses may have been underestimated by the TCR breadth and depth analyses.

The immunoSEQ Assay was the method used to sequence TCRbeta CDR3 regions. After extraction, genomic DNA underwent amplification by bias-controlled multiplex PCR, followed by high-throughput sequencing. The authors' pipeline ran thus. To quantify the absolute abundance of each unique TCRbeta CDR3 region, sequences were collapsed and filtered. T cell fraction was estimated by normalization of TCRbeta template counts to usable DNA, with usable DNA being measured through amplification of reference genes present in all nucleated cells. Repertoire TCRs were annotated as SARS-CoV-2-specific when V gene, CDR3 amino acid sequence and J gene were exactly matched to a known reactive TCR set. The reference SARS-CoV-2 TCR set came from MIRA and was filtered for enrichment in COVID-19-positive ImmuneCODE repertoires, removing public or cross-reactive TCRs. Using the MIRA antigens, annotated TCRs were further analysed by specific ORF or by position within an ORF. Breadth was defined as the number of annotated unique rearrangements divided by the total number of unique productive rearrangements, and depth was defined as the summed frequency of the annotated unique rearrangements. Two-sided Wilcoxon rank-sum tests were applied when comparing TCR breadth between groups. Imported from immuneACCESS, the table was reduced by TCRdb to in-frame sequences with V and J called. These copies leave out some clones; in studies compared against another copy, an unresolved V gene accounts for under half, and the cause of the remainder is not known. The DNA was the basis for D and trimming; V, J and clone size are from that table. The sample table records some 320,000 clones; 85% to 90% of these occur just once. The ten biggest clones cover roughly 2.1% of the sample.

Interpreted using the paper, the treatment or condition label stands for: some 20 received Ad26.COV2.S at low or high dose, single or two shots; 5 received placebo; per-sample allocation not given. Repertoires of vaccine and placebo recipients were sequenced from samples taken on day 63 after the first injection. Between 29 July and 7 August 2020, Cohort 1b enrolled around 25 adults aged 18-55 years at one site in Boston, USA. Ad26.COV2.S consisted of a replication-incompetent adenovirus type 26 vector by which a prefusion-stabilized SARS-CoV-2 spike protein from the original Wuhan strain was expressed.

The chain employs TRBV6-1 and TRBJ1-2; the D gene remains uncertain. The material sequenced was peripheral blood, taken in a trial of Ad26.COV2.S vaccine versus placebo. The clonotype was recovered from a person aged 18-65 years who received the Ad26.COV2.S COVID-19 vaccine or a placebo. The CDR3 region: CASSEGGRGYGYTF. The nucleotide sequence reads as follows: TGTGCCAGCAGTGAGGGAGGGCGGGGCTATGGCTACACCTTC.